One and the same sample provided the 10 T cell receptor beta chains below, sequenced in a study of vaccination and CD4 T cells after COVID-19. The treatment was: roughly ten-day PBMC culture with coronavirus spike peptide pools or control peptides (ViraFEST assay). These TCRs are of unknown antigen specificity. An Oncomine TCR Beta short-read assay was used to sequence the DNA from cultured CD4+ T cells. TCRdb independently ran MiXCR on the PCR reads; one entry per CDR3 protein. The table lists about 18,000 distinct CDR3 sequences, roughly half of them singletons, with 13% in the top ten. Sequencing used CD4+ T cells from blood, cultured in vitro. These receptors all come from a human donor who had recovered from COVID-19.

This chain links TRBV6-5 with TRBJ1-2; D is perhaps TRBD1 (5 bases). The ends were cut back, 0 bases at V and 8 bases at J, with 13 bases in the middle. The germline CDR1 and CDR2 sequences are MNHEY and SVGAGI. The CDR3 is 14 residues long. This CDR3 reads CASSYSGDPGGYTF. In DNA form, the CDR3 reads TGTGCCAGCAGTTACTCGGGGGACCCAGGGGGCTACACCTTC.

The V and J genes are TRBV6-2 or TRBV6-3 and TRBJ1-5; 10 bases align to TRBD1. In germline, CDR1 is MNHEY, CDR2 SVGEGT. The CDR3 extends over 16 amino acids. The junction had 11 bases not matched to a gene; V was cut back by 6 bases and J by 6 bases. This CDR3 is CASRTSRDRGRQPQHF. The DNA for the CDR3 is TGTGCCAGCAGAACCAGCCGGGACAGGGGACGTCAGCCCCAGCATTTT.

The V call is TRBV5-1, the J call TRBJ1-6; D not resolved. The ends were cut back, 2 bases at V and 6 bases at J, with 15 bases in the middle. CDR1 is SGHRS and CDR2 is YFSETQ in the germline V gene. This CDR3 is built from 16 residues. The CDR3 region is CASSFRSTDGNSPLHF. CDR3 coding DNA: TGCGCCAGCAGCTTTAGGTCCACGGACGGTAATTCACCCCTCCACTTT. The full variable domain, rest sourced from reference TRBV5-1 and TRBJ1-6, is KAGVTQTPRYLIKTRGQQVTLSCSPISGHRSVSWYQQTPGQGLQFLFEYFSETQRNKGNFPGRFSGRQFSNSRSEMNVSTLELGDSALYLCASSFRSTDGNSPLHFGNGTRLTVT.

The chain employs TRBV2 and TRBJ2-3; 9 bases are a match to TRBD2. The CDR3 length is 15 residues. V was clipped by 5 bases and J by 5 bases; unmatched bases: 8. Germline CDR1 and CDR2: SNHLY and FYNNEI. As DNA, the CDR3 is TGTGCCAGCAGTCTCCAAGGCGGGGGGGGAGATACGCAGTATTTT. This codes for CASSLQGGGGDTQYF.

The genes are TRBV12-3 or TRBV12-4 and TRBJ2-7, with 7 bases that match TRBD1. The CDR3 length is 17 residues. Unmatched junction bases numbered 15, after V lost 6 bases and J lost 1 base. CDR3 nucleotides: TGTGCCAGCAGACCTTCTTCTCCGGGACAGCGGTCCTACGAGCAGTACTTC. Translating it yields CASRPSSPGQRSYEQYF.

This clonotype was recorded only once. The chain recombines TRBV12-3 or TRBV12-4 with TRBJ2-7; D is perhaps TRBD2 (6 bases). V was cut by 4 bases and J by 6 bases, with 25 bases left in between. The CDR3 covers 17 residues. CDR3 nucleotide sequence: TGTGCCAGCAGTTCTATGGGAGGCGGGACTCTCCCCCTCGAGCAGTACTTC. Its protein product is CASSSMGGGTLPLEQYF.

This chain uses TRBV11-2 with TRBJ2-3; D is possibly TRBD1 (7 bases). Germline CDR1 and CDR2: SGHAT and FQNNGV. The CDR3 is 16 amino acids. V was clipped by 4 bases and J by 4 bases, with 18 bases between them. CDR3 bases: TGTGCCAGCAGCTCCGGGGGTACAGGGGCCGCAGATACGCAGTATTTT. Encoded protein: CASSSGGTGAADTQYF.

This clonotype appeared once. The chain employs TRBV28 and TRBJ1-5, with a possible D match to TRBD1 (5 bases). CDR1 is MDHEN and CDR2 is SYDVKM in the germline V gene. The V end was cut by 6 bases, the J end by 6 bases, with 30 bases between. The CDR3 loop spans 19 amino acids. For the CDR3, the DNA is TGTGCCAGCAGCCCAACGGGGCTAGGGAGGGCCCGCCCGGGTCAGCCCCAGCATTTT. It encodes CASSPTGLGRARPGQPQHF.

This sequence joins TRBV9 and TRBJ1-1, with 7 bases lining up with TRBD1. The germline gives CDR1 SGDLS, CDR2 YYNGEE. The CDR3 loop spans 14 amino acids. J was trimmed by 0 bases and V by 4 bases; bases with no gene match: 3. The CDR3: CASSPQGVNTEAFF. Written as DNA, the CDR3 is TGTGCCAGCAGCCCCCAGGGGGTGAACACTGAAGCTTTCTTT.

This clonotype showed up just a few times. The chain couples TRBV6-1 to TRBJ1-5; D remains ambiguous. Germline V lookup: CDR1 MNHNS, CDR2 SASEGT. The ends were cut back, 5 bases at V and 0 bases at J, with 8 bases in the middle. The CDR3 has 14 amino acids. CDR3 protein: CASSPGDSNQPQHF. For the CDR3, the DNA is TGTGCCAGCAGTCCCGGGGATAGCAATCAGCCCCAGCATTTT.